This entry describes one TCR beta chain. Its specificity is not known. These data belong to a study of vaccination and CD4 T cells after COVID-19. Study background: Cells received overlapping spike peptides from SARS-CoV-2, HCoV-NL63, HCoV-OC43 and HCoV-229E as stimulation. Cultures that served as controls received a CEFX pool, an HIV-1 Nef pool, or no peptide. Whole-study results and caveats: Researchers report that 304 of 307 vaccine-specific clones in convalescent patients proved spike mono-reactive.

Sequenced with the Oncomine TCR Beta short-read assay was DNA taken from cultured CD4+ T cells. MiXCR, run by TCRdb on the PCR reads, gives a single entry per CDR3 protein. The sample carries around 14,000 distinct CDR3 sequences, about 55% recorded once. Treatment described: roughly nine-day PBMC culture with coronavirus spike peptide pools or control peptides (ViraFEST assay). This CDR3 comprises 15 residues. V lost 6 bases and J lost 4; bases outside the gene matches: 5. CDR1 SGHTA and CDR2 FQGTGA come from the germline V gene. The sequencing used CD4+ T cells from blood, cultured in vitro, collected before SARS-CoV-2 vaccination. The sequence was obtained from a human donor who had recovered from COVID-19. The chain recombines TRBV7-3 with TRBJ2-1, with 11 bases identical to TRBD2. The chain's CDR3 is CASSLGLAGYNEQFF. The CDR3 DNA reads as TGTGCCAGCAGTCTCGGACTAGCGGGTTACAATGAGCAGTTCTTC.